This T cell receptor (beta chain) is from a study of cytomegalovirus exposure and HLA in healthy donors (dated by TCRdb to between 2016 and 2019). Looking at the study overall: An earlier analysis of approximately 640 of the donors reported more than 250 Gb of sequence data and 120 million or so unique TCR beta sequences from about 180 million T cells. Approximately 310 gigabases of sequencing data and around 87 million unique TCR sequences were included in an early release covering 550 to 650 HLA-typed donors. Of the 300 to 450 genotyped donors, 81% fell in the genetic ancestry cluster associated with self-reported Caucasian donors. The aim of the study was to test whether cataloging public T cell receptors could identify signatures of past pathogen exposure. The T cell repertoires of several hundred subjects were profiled by immunosequencing and related to cytomegalovirus serostatus. In addition to the first cohort of roughly 670 subjects, a separate validation cohort of under 150 different subjects was used. High-throughput TCR immunosequencing, statistical association of individual TCRs with disease status, and machine learning were combined to predict cytomegalovirus infection status. A later analysis re-analyzed previously published TCR beta repertoires from 666 donors and added high-resolution HLA genotyping to study TCR occurrence patterns. The later analysis used no new phenotypic data to find candidate immune exposures, relying instead on TCR beta sequences and their occurrence across donors. An earlier analysis of about 620 of the donors applied high-throughput TCR beta sequencing to assess whether each TCR beta V gene segment acted as functional or pseudogenic. Donor age, sex, ethnicity and CMV serostatus were compiled together with the repertoire data. A later genetic analysis took genome-wide SNP genotypes for about 60% of the roughly 670 donors and used that subset as a discovery cohort. Every repertoire in the discovery cohort had been generated on one and the same sequencing platform. HLA typing covered class I and class II loci at four-digit resolution. The number of donors typed differed by locus, with about 629-630 for A, B, C, DRB1 and DQB1, more than 500 for DQA1, under 610 for DPA1, and around 460 for DPB1. Roughly 5 DR-DQ haplotypes were handled as single units for association and clustering, since linkage in the cohort was strong. Among some 400 genotyped donors of the cohort, an average of approximately 240,000 unique TCR beta nucleotide sequences was sequenced per donor, of which about 18% were non-productive. Results the study describes overall, beyond this receptor: Specific HLA alleles were associated with more than 15,000 TCR beta sequences at a false discovery rate of 0.05 in a later analysis. In this cohort, only TCR beta chains were sequenced, and detectable features were limited by the absence of alpha or paired-chain data. Because some donors lacked HLA typing at each locus, the association tests relied only on the typed subset. Most TCR sequences were seen in very few donors, while some public TCRs were found in many individuals. According to a later analysis, most CMV-associated TCR beta chains appeared to be HLA-restricted, and the HLA associations seemed to be driven largely by CMV exposure. For the cohort, immune exposure information was limited to CMV serostatus. A group of highly shared sequence variants was considered likely to be a technical artifact of the sequencing pipeline. In the study, 150 to 200 TCR beta chains were listed as associated with cytomegalovirus. Three of the identified cytomegalovirus-associated TCR beta chains were confirmed in vitro to be specific for cytomegalovirus antigens. In an earlier analysis of a few hundred of the donors, most TCR beta V segments were observed in productive rearrangements about 87% or about 30% of the time, broadly matching IMGT annotations. A later analysis reported that several top co-occurrence clusters appeared linked to parvovirus B19, influenza, CMV and Epstein-Barr virus. Because the 87-base-pair reads could not distinguish some IMGT-functional V segments, including TRBV6-2 and TRBV6-3, those segments were excluded. The authors suggested that the approach could potentially be extended to other disease states and immunological phenotypes. When HLA alleles, especially DR and DQ, strongly co-occurred, attributing TCR associations to individual alleles was difficult. Because counts were too low, about 15 rarely observed V segments, including chromosome 9 orphons, were left out of the earlier analysis of a few hundred of the donors. A further reported finding was that TCR beta sequences accurately predicted the HLA-A and HLA-B alleles for most subjects in the first cohort. In a later genetic analysis, fewer N-insertions in productive TCRs were reported among donors in an Asian-associated ancestry cluster than the roughly 670-donor mean. In a later analysis, HLA-associated TCR beta chains showed more clonal expansion and lower generation probabilities than non-associated chains that were equally common. V-gene and J-gene trimming of TCR beta chains was associated with a missense DCLRE1C variant in a later genetic analysis, and the association was replicated in an independent cohort. Sequencing depth was assumed to be roughly uniform across donors in the presence/absence analyses, though that assumption may not hold. A later analysis found that TCR association rates varied across HLA loci, with DRB1 alleles showing the most associated TCRs and HLA-C alleles the fewest. Linkage disequilibrium might explain the correlated functional status among segregating V segments, but an unknown experimental factor could not be excluded. The classifier was reported to diagnose cytomegalovirus status with high specificity and sensitivity in both the original and validation cohorts.

Receptor amplification or capture employed the immunoSEQ multiplex PCR assay. A mixture of 60 forward primers for TCR Vbeta segments and 13 reverse primers for TCR Jbeta segments was used in the multiplex PCR. The CDR3 region of rearranged TCR beta genes was amplified from genomic DNA by a multiplex PCR assay. The Illumina HiSeq System was used to sequence the amplified TCR beta libraries as 87-base-pair reads. As for how the authors treated the data: A later analysis tallied 70 million to 100 million unique TCR beta chains across the 610 or so repertoires, and around 10 million of those chains were shared by two or more donors. A nearest-neighbor algorithm error-corrected the raw reads and collapsed the reads into unique sequences, merging closely related sequences to remove PCR and sequencing errors. Alignment of CDR3 sequences to IMGT reference sequences was used to assign V, D and J gene segments. For a sequence to be retained, a match of at least six nucleotides was required to both a V gene segment and a J gene segment. A rearrangement counted as productive if the CDR3 had no stop codons and remained in frame with V and J, and every other rearrangement counted as non-productive. CDR3 was defined by IMGT convention, running from the second conserved V-encoded cysteine to the conserved J-encoded phenylalanine. The earlier analysis of 587 of the donors excluded sequences that lacked an unambiguous match to a single V gene segment. In an earlier analysis of around 590 of the donors, a V segment was called functional when productive rearrangements were above 56.7%, and segregating when the standard deviation between donors exceeded 5%. A statistical classification framework was developed to diagnose cytomegalovirus status using the catalog of TCR beta chain sequences. V and J gene assignment, in a later analysis, came from comparing TCR nucleotide sequences with IMGT/GENE-DB human TR gene sequences. A later analysis assigned CDR3 sequences and most-parsimonious VDJ recombination scenarios with the TCRdist pipeline. In a later analysis, every TCR beta chain was defined by the combination of its CDR3 amino acid sequence and its V-gene family, and reads without a unique V-gene family were dropped. A later analysis removed 550 to 650 highly shared, low-generation-probability nucleotide sequences to deal with suspected cross-contamination and a sequencing artifact. In a later analysis, a clonal expansion index for each public chain was calculated from normalized within-repertoire ranks of inferred template counts. A later analysis computed generation probabilities with a VDJ recombination model fitted to out-of-frame rearrangements, and checked the results against IGoR. In a later analysis, TCR-TCR, TCR-HLA and TCR-CMV co-occurrence was scored with hypergeometric tests, and a repertoire-size bias correction was applied to TCR pairs. False discovery rates were estimated in a later analysis by permuting HLA or CMV assignments 20 times. A later analysis grouped co-occurring TCRs with DBSCAN, adding TCRdist sequence similarity when clustering within HLA-allele-positive subsets. For co-occurrence clustering, repertoires with fewer than 30,000 or more than 120,000 public chains were excluded, along with roughly 5 repertoires with anomalous nucleotide sharing. Here the immuneACCESS table is served through TCRdb, limited to in-frame sequences with V and J called. Missing clones are a known gap in these copies; in checked studies unresolved V genes cover under half, and the rest lacks a known reason. V, J and clone size are those of that table, while D and trimming were read from the DNA. Recorded for this sample are some 130,000 clones; less than 80% of them occurred a single time. Jointly, the top ten make up about 6.8% of the sample.

Of note for this clone: The specificity of this receptor is unknown. Base qualities are not at hand, and no much larger clone is one base apart.

CDR1 and CDR2 are read off the germline V gene as MGHRA and YSYEKL. Measured from the cysteine to the phenylalanine, the CDR3 is 16 residues long. Only the CDR3 DNA is retained, 48 bases long and in frame from the first base. The junction shows trimming of 1 base on V and 5 bases on J, and the gene matches do not reach 8 bases of it. In total, more than 500 healthy bone marrow donors made up the cohort. At the time of sampling, all cohort members were nominally healthy, though unrecorded immune exposures were likely present. The donor was CMV seropositive and was included in the group of 250 to 350 seropositive cohort members. Every donor gave a peripheral blood sample, and the peripheral blood mononuclear cells from that sample were used for TCR beta sequencing. The Qiagen DNeasy Blood Extraction Kit was used to extract genomic DNA from the blood cell samples.

Sequencing used PBMCs. The receptor chain draws on TRBV4-1 and TRBJ2-1; the central 7 bases match TRBD2. This TCR came from a man in his forties in good health and CMV-seropositive. The encoded CDR3 is CASSQGWRAGDNEQFF. The nucleotide sequence is given as TGCGCCAGCAGCCAAGGCTGGCGGGCGGGGGACAATGAGCAGTTCTTC.